The next 31 T cell receptor beta chains were all read from a single sample in a study of control samples from healthy donors and cancer patients (dated by TCRdb to the early 2020s). Library prep was done by the immunoSEQ multiplex PCR assay. TCRdb holds this immuneACCESS table with in-frame rearrangements only. Some clones are missing; in checked studies, unresolved V genes explain under half, and the rest has no known cause. For this sample the table gives some 130,000 clones, of which around 93% were detected only once. Of the sample, about 2.2% falls within the top ten clones. Sequenced sample: blood. The receptor source for this set is a woman in her fifties or sixties in good health.

The V call is TRBV6-2 or TRBV6-3, the J call TRBJ2-5; D is undetermined. Germline V gene lookup returns CDR1 MNHEY and CDR2 SVGEGT. Trimming stripped 2 bases from V and 3 bases from J, with 7 bases between. CDR3 size: 13 residues. The CDR3 sequence: CASSYTWKETQYF. CDR3 coding DNA: TGTGCCAGCAGTTACACCTGGAAAGAGACCCAGTACTTC.

The chain joins TRBV19 to TRBJ1-5; D unclear. The CDR3 has 14 residues. Trimming pared 11 bases from V and 0 bases from J, leaving 14 bases between. Per the germline V gene, CDR1 is LNHDA and CDR2 is SQIVND (reference sequence). CDR3 nucleotide sequence: TGTGCCTGCTCCTGGAGGGTTAGCAATCAGCCCCAGCATTTT. Residues: CACSWRVSNQPQHF.

The rearrangement links TRBV19 to TRBJ1-2; no definite D call. The CDR3 extends over 13 amino acids. The V gene's germline CDR1 is LNHDA and CDR2 SQIVND (reference sequence). Trimming left V 5 bases short and J 5 bases short, with 12 bases between. CDR3 region: CASSEGGSYGYTF. The CDR3 DNA follows: TGTGCCAGTAGTGAAGGCGGATCGTATGGCTACACCTTC.

The chain couples TRBV2 to TRBJ2-7, with TRBD2 as a possible D gene (6 bases). Germline loops: CDR1 SNHLY, CDR2 FYNNEI. The ends were cut back, 7 bases at V and 6 bases at J, with 16 bases in the middle. The CDR3 runs 13 residues. Written as DNA, the CDR3 is TGTGCCAGCATGGAGGGCTTGTCCCGCGAGCAGTACTTC. Translated, it gives CASMEGLSREQYF.

The chain couples TRBV28 to TRBJ2-7; D is uncertain. Trimming removed 3 bases at V and 2 bases at J, with 11 bases between. Looked up from germline, CDR1 is MDHEN and CDR2 is SYDVKM. The CDR3 covers 14 residues. The CDR3 spells CASSFSISTYEQYF. CDR3 in DNA: TGTGCCAGCAGTTTTAGTATTAGCACCTACGAGCAGTACTTC.

The V gene is TRBV19, the J gene TRBJ2-7; the D gene could be TRBD1 or TRBD2 (6 bases each). From germline, CDR1 is LNHDA and CDR2 SQIVND (reference sequence). This CDR3 spans 17 amino acids. V gave up 3 bases and J gave up 3 bases, with 21 bases separating them. The CDR3 here is CASSIHGGGDTLYEQYF. The CDR3 coding sequence is TGTGCCAGTAGTATTCACGGAGGGGGAGATACTCTCTACGAGCAGTACTTC.

The gene calls are TRBV2 and TRBJ1-2; D gene uncertain. This CDR3 has 12 residues. Trimming left V 7 bases short and J 8 bases short, with 14 bases between. Germline values: CDR1 SNHLY, CDR2 FYNNEI. DNA of the CDR3: TGTGCCAGCACTAGGAGGCGCCGCGGCTACACCTTC. It encodes CASTRRRRGYTF.

The chain employs TRBV5-6 and TRBJ2-5; D might be TRBD1 (6 bases). The CDR3 consists of 15 residues. With 5 bases removed from V and 4 bases from J, the gap between germline ends came to 18 bases. Germline CDR1 is SGHDT and CDR2 is YYEEEE. The CDR3 loop is CASSLSRDTSETQYF. CDR3 DNA sequence: TGTGCCAGCAGTTTGTCCCGGGACACCTCAGAGACCCAGTACTTC.

The chain employs TRBV19 and TRBJ2-7; D not certain. The CDR3 loop spans 13 amino acids. V was clipped by 1 base and J by 4 bases, with 8 bases between them. CDR1 LNHDA and CDR2 SQIVND come from the germline V gene (reference sequence). Here the CDR3 reads CASSIGQKYEQYF. The CDR3 region has the DNA TGTGCCAGTAGTATAGGGCAGAAATACGAGCAGTACTTC.

The rearrangement uses TRBV27 and TRBJ2-7; TRBD2 matches 9 bases. CDR3 size: 14 residues. Trimming removed 4 bases from V and 6 bases from J; junction bases left unmatched: 7. Germline CDR1 reads MNHEY; CDR2 reads SMNVEV (reference sequence). The CDR3 here is CASSSKREVCEQYF. The CDR3 DNA reads TGTGCCAGCAGTTCCAAGCGGGAGGTCTGCGAGCAGTACTTC.

The chain links TRBV7-9 to TRBJ1-2; the match to TRBD1 covers 10 bases. Germline V gene data show CDR1 as SEHNR and CDR2 as FQNEAQ (reference sequence). Trimming at V came to 0 bases and at J to 9 bases, leaving 7 bases not matched to a gene. The CDR3 consists of 15 residues. CDR3 bases: TGTGCCAGCAGCTTAGCGGACAGGGGGGCTATTAGCTACACCTTC. Translation gives CASSLADRGAISYTF.

This chain uses TRBV28 with TRBJ1-4; no clear D. The CDR3 runs to 12 residues. Germline CDR1 MDHEN, CDR2 SYDVKM. Deletions cut 5 bases from V and 7 bases from J, with 8 bases between. DNA for the CDR3: TGTGCCAGCAGTCCCCCTCGTGAAAAACTGTTTTTT. Residues: CASSPPREKLFF.

CDR3 in DNA: TGTGCCAGCAGTCGCAGGGTTCCTGGAAACACCATATATTTT. It translates to CASSRRVPGNTIYF. The rearrangement links TRBV6-6 to TRBJ1-3, with a weak D call TRBD1 (5 bases). Germline-derived CDR1 and CDR2 are MNHNY and SVGAGI (reference sequence). The germline V and J ends were trimmed by 5 bases and 2 bases, with 10 bases remaining between them. The CDR3 consists of 14 residues.

In its sample, this clone is medium-sized. V gene TRBV25-1 combines with J gene TRBJ2-2; D might be TRBD1 (6 bases). CDR3 length: 17 amino acids. Germline V lookup: CDR1 MGHDK, CDR2 SYGVNS. V was pared by 1 base and J by 1 base, with 13 bases between. The CDR3 DNA reads TGTGCCAGCAGTGAATTGAATACAGGGAAGAACACCGGGGAGCTGTTTTTT. It translates to CASSELNTGKNTGELFF.

CDR3 sequence (DNA): TGTGCCAGCAGCTTTTCGGCAGCAACGAACACTGAAGCTTTCTTT. Its translation is CASSFSAATNTEAFF. The rearrangement links TRBV7-2 to TRBJ1-1; no firm D call. The V and J ends lost 3 bases and 1 base respectively, with 12 bases between them. In germline, CDR1 is SGHTA, CDR2 FQGNSA. The CDR3 covers 15 residues.

CDR3 amino acids: CASSAGLAGGGQETQYF. CDR3 DNA: TGTGCCAGCAGCGCGGGACTAGCGGGGGGGGGCCAAGAGACCCAGTACTTC. V and J are TRBV9 and TRBJ2-5; 16 bases line up with TRBD2. CDR3 length: 17 residues. CDR1 is SGDLS, CDR2 YYNGEE, per germline. V was clipped by 3 bases and J by 1 base; unmatched bases: 3.

The J gene is TRBJ1-6, the V gene TRBV18, with D unclear. Germline CDR1 KGHSH, CDR2 LQKENI. The CDR3 is made up of 15 amino acids. Trimming pared 3 bases from V and 5 bases from J, leaving 11 bases between. DNA for the CDR3: TGTGCCAGCTCACCCGACTGGACCAATAATTCACCCCTCCACTTT. It specifies CASSPDWTNNSPLHF.

The chain uses TRBV11-2 and TRBJ1-6, with D maybe TRBD1 (5 bases). Germline loops: CDR1 SGHAT, CDR2 FQNNGV. The CDR3 runs 16 residues. Trimming took off 3 bases at V and 6 bases at J, with 15 bases between the two ends. The CDR3 protein is CASSLRGSLPNSPLHF. In nucleotides, the CDR3 is TGTGCCAGCAGCTTGCGGGGGTCCCTCCCTAATTCACCCCTCCACTTT.

This chain links TRBV9 with TRBJ2-1; D remains ambiguous. In germline, CDR1 is SGDLS, CDR2 YYNGEE. This CDR3 comprises 13 residues. Trimming cost V 5 bases and J 4 bases, with 10 bases left between them. The CDR3 DNA reads as TGTGCCAGCAGGATCCGGGCTTACAATGAGCAGTTCTTC. Translating gives CASRIRAYNEQFF.

The V and J genes are TRBV5-6 and TRBJ2-3; D is perhaps TRBD2 (7 bases). The CDR3 length is 14 residues. The germline V and J ends were trimmed by 1 base and 4 bases, with 10 bases remaining between them. Germline-derived CDR1 and CDR2 are SGHDT and YYEEEE. CDR3 protein: CASSLKGGADTQYF. The CDR3 DNA reads as TGTGCCAGCAGCTTGAAAGGGGGGGCAGATACGCAGTATTTT.

The chain is built from TRBV6-1 and TRBJ1-5; D uncertain. The germline V gene encodes CDR1 MNHNS and CDR2 SASEGT. V gave up 2 bases and J gave up 11 bases, with 16 bases separating them. CDR3 length equals 14 residues. The CDR3 region is CASSERAQAGSQHF. CDR3 bases: TGTGCCAGCAGTGAAAGGGCGCAGGCGGGGTCCCAGCATTTT.

This chain joins TRBV20-1 and TRBJ2-7; TRBD1 might be the D (6 bases). Between the trimmed V and J ends, which lost 6 bases and 6 bases, there was a span of 12 bases. The germline V gene has CDR1 DFQATT and CDR2 SNEGSKA (reference sequence). The CDR3 loop spans 11 amino acids. This CDR3 is CSARGLGEQYF. The CDR3 DNA reads TGCAGTGCCAGGGGTTTGGGCGAGCAGTACTTC.

The rearrangement uses TRBV6-5 and TRBJ2-1; no clear D gene. Germline V gene lookup returns CDR1 MNHEY and CDR2 SVGAGI. The length of the CDR3 is 13 residues. V lost 7 bases and J lost 1, with 8 bases in between. CDR3 amino acids: CASIQQSYNEQFF. Written as DNA, the CDR3 is TGTGCCAGCATACAGCAGTCCTACAATGAGCAGTTCTTC.

V is TRBV28 and J is TRBJ1-2; 9 nucleotides match TRBD1. Germline CDR1 reads MDHEN; CDR2 reads SYDVKM. J lost 8 bases, V lost 6 bases, and 4 bases had no gene match. The CDR3 has 12 residues. CDR3 nucleotides: TGTGCCAGCAGGGAACAGGGGGCAGGCTACACCTTC. Its translation: CASREQGAGYTF.

V usage is TRBV19 and J usage is TRBJ2-7; 7 nucleotides line up with TRBD1. The J segment lost 3 bases and the V segment lost 7 bases, leaving 6 bases of the junction unmatched. The CDR3 totals 13 residues. Germline V gene lookup returns CDR1 LNHDA and CDR2 SQIVND (reference sequence). The CDR3 region is CASMRTGSYEQYF. CDR3 nucleotides: TGTGCCAGTATGAGGACAGGCAGCTACGAGCAGTACTTC.

V gene TRBV30 combines with J gene TRBJ2-7; perhaps TRBD1 as D (6 bases). The CDR3 is 15 amino acids. The ends were cut back, 4 bases at V and 0 bases at J, with 16 bases in the middle. Germline CDR1 and CDR2: GTSNPN and SVGIG (reference sequence). The CDR3 DNA is TGTGCCTGGACTCGAACGACAGGTAGCTCCTACGAGCAGTACTTC. Residues: CAWTRTTGSSYEQYF.

The chain is built from TRBV6-5 and TRBJ1-1; D unclear. Germline CDR1 and CDR2: MNHEY and SVGAGI. V was pared by 10 bases and J by 3 bases, with 15 bases between. CDR3 size: 13 residues. This chain's CDR3 is CATVPGFYTEAFF. The CDR3 DNA follows: TGTGCCACCGTCCCCGGGTTTTACACTGAAGCTTTCTTT.

The chain combines TRBV11-1 with TRBJ2-7; 12 nucleotides agree with TRBD2. This CDR3 has 15 residues. Germline V gene lookup returns CDR1 SGHAT and CDR2 FQDESV (reference sequence). V was pared by 5 bases and J by 1 base, with 3 bases of the junction left unmatched. CDR3 DNA sequence: TGTGCCAGCAGCCACGGACTAGCGGGATCCTACGAGCAGTACTTC. As protein: CASSHGLAGSYEQYF.

This sequence joins TRBV11-2 and TRBJ1-2, with TRBD1 as a possible D gene (5 bases). With 5 bases removed from V and 6 bases from J, the gap between germline ends came to 19 bases. CDR1 is SGHAT and CDR2 is FQNNGV in the germline V gene. This CDR3 has 15 residues. Here the CDR3 DNA reads TGTGCCAGCAGCCGGGGCGGGGTCATTAGGGATGGCTACACCTTC. This codes for CASSRGGVIRDGYTF.

This chain uses TRBV6-6 with TRBJ2-2; a possible D gene is TRBD1 (5 bases). The germline CDR1 and CDR2 sequences are MNHNY and SVGAGI (reference sequence). V shed 6 bases and J shed 8 bases, with 22 bases lying between them. The CDR3 has 16 amino acids. DNA for the CDR3: TGTGCCAGCAGCCCACTACCTATGACAGTAGGAGGGGAGCTGTTTTTT. Translated, it gives CASSPLPMTVGGELFF.

This chain links TRBV7-8 with TRBJ2-7, with D tentatively TRBD2 (5 bases). The CDR3 runs 13 residues. The ends were cut back, 5 bases at V and 6 bases at J, with 14 bases in the middle. The germline CDR1 and CDR2 sequences are SGHVS and FQNEAQ. The DNA of the CDR3 is TGTGCCAGCAGCCCGAGTGACTACAGCGAGCAGTACTTC. Protein: CASSPSDYSEQYF.